The 18 T cell receptor beta chains presented below share a single source sample, sequenced in a study of T cells after yellow fever vaccination (dated by TCRdb to between 2019 and 2020). Receptor amplification or capture employed 5' RACE. Reads for this sample came from an Illumina HiSeq 2500. TCRdb redid the processing of the public reads, applying fastp at Q25 and MiXCR, and retained in-frame beta chains. Here each entry gathers all rows of one CDR3 protein and keeps the most common genes and DNA. This sample holds just under 600,000 distinct CDR3 sequences; approximately 12% were observed only once. Over 12% of the sample comes from the top ten. In the paper's terms, the treatment or condition label means: live attenuated yellow fever vaccine strain. The sequencing used PBMCs, collected on the day of the yellow fever booster vaccination. The receptors were gathered from a man aged 25-45 years who received the YFV17D yellow fever vaccine.

Written as DNA, the CDR3 is TGTGCCAGCAGGGCTCCAGGGGATAATTCACCCCTCCACTTT. Protein sequence: CASRAPGDNSPLHF. This chain connects TRBV25-1 to TRBJ1-6; a possible D gene is TRBD1 (6 bases). The germline gives CDR1 MGHDK, CDR2 SYGVNS. The V gene lost 6 bases and the J gene lost 5 bases, with 11 bases spanning the gap. The CDR3 is 14 residues long.

This chain connects TRBV5-4 to TRBJ2-5; TRBD2 is a possible D gene (5 bases). V dropped 4 bases and J dropped 5 bases, with 18 bases sitting between them. The CDR3 is made up of 15 amino acids. Germline assignment: CDR1 SGHNT and CDR2 YYREEE (reference sequence). CDR3 nucleotide sequence: TGTGCCAGCAGCATATCGACTGAGCGGTGGGAGACCCAGTACTTC. Translation gives CASSISTERWETQYF.

This clonotype has more than one count but fewer than ten. This chain links TRBV20-1 with TRBJ1-5; D is unresolved. The CDR3 has 13 amino acids. Trimming shortened V by 6 bases and J by 3 bases, and 12 bases separated the two germline ends. Germline V lookup: CDR1 DFQATT, CDR2 SNEGSKA (reference sequence). CDR3 sequence reads: CSAVKGDNQPQHF. CDR3 bases: TGCAGTGCCGTCAAGGGAGACAATCAGCCCCAGCATTTT.

The rearrangement links TRBV6-1 to TRBJ1-2; D is unclear. The germline CDR1 and CDR2 sequences are MNHNS and SASEGT. This CDR3 contains 13 residues. The V end lost 7 bases, the J end lost 8 bases, and 17 bases lay between the germline ends. The CDR3 nucleotides are TGTGCCAGCAAACGGGAGGAGGTGGGAGGCTACACCTTC. This gives the protein CASKREEVGGYTF.

Written as DNA, the CDR3 is TGTGCCAGCGCGATGGACAGCAATCAGCCCCAGCATTTT. Its protein product is CASAMDSNQPQHF. The chain carries TRBV9 and TRBJ1-5; no firm D call. CDR1 is SGDLS and CDR2 is YYNGEE in the germline V gene. V lost 7 bases and J 1 base, leaving 9 bases between the germline ends. The CDR3 contains 13 residues.

In its sample, this clonotype was seen many times. The chain links TRBV6-5 to TRBJ2-1; D not resolved. The CDR3 spans 12 residues. Germline values: CDR1 MNHEY, CDR2 SVGAGI. Trimming took 6 bases from V and 6 from J, leaving 9 bases between them. As DNA, the CDR3 is TGTGCCAGCAGCCGGGCCCTCAATGAGCAGTTCTTC. It yields the protein CASSRALNEQFF.

This clonotype has at least ten counts. The chain has TRBV6-5 and TRBJ2-1, with D perhaps given as TRBD1 or TRBD2 (7 bases each). The V gene lost 6 bases and the J gene lost 10 bases, with 10 bases spanning the gap. The CDR3 loop spans 11 amino acids. Germline lookup yields CDR1 MNHEY and CDR2 SVGAGI. CDR3 DNA: TGTGCCAGCAGCCAGGGGGGGGAGCAGTTCTTC. This encodes CASSQGGEQFF.

Only a few counts were recorded for this clonotype. The chain is built from TRBV5-4 and TRBJ1-2, with D possibly being TRBD1 (5 bases). The V end lost 4 bases, the J end lost 1 base, and 11 bases lay between the germline ends. This CDR3 region has 14 residues. Germline assignment: CDR1 SGHNT and CDR2 YYREEE (reference sequence). CDR3 coding DNA: TGTGCCAGCAGCGAGACAGTGATTAACTATGGCTACACCTTC. Translated, it gives CASSETVINYGYTF.

This clonotype was observed a handful of times. The chain uses TRBV5-1 and TRBJ1-1; D unresolved. The CDR3 is 13 amino acids. Germline lookup yields CDR1 SGHRS and CDR2 YFSETQ. The germline V and J ends were trimmed by 4 bases and 3 bases, with 10 bases remaining between them. This CDR3 is CASSLETYTEAFF. The CDR3 region has the DNA TGCGCCAGCAGCCTCGAGACGTACACTGAAGCTTTCTTT.

Only a few counts were recorded for this clonotype. The chain joins TRBV29-1 to TRBJ2-3; a possible D gene is TRBD1 (6 bases). V shed 7 bases and J shed 4 bases, with 9 bases lying between them. The CDR3 spans 11 residues. Germline V gene lookup returns CDR1 SQVTM and CDR2 ANQGSEA. As DNA, the CDR3 is TGCAGCGGAGGGGGTTCAGATACGCAGTATTTT. Translated, it gives CSGGGSDTQYF.

The rearrangement links TRBV19 to TRBJ2-7; TRBD2 agrees at 11 bases. Germline V CDR1 and CDR2: LNHDA, SQIVND (reference sequence). V trimming: 1 base; J trimming: 4 bases; junction bases outside the gene matches: 3. The CDR3 sequence is 15 residues long. CDR3 region: CASSIGLAGTYEQYF. The CDR3 DNA sequence: TGTGCCAGTAGTATAGGACTAGCGGGAACGTACGAGCAGTACTTC. The complete variable domain, with remaining parts taken from reference TRBV19 and TRBJ2-7, reads DGGITQSPKYLFRKEGQNVTLSCEQNLNHDAMYWYRQDPGQGLRLIYYSQIVNDFQKGDIAEGYSVSREKKESFPLTVTSAQKNPTAFYLCASSIGLAGTYEQYFGPGTRLTVT.

This clonotype was counted a few times. This chain joins TRBV29-1 and TRBJ2-6; D is possibly TRBD2 (6 bases). The CDR3 contains 13 residues. Trimming cost V 6 bases and J 1 base, with 7 bases left between them. The germline V gene has CDR1 SQVTM and CDR2 ANQGSEA. CDR3 nucleotides: TGCAGCGTGGAGGGATCTGGGGCCAACGTCCTGACTTTC. Translated: CSVEGSGANVLTF.

This rearrangement joins TRBV18 to TRBJ2-1; possibly TRBD1 or TRBD2 for D (6 bases each). The germline CDR1 and CDR2 sequences are KGHSH and LQKENI. There are 12 residues in the CDR3. The germline V and J ends were trimmed by 2 bases and 13 bases, with 12 bases remaining between them. The CDR3 coding sequence is TGTGCCAGCTCACCAGGGGGGCCTGTTCAGTTCTTC. This encodes CASSPGGPVQFF.

The chain has TRBV20-1 and TRBJ1-1, with D possibly being TRBD1 (6 bases). CDR1 and CDR2 from the germline V gene are DFQATT and SNEGSKA (reference sequence). CDR3 length: 14 amino acids. V gave up 0 bases and J gave up 8 bases, with 16 bases separating them. CDR3 sequence: CSARDPGTPKEAFF. The CDR3 bases are TGCAGTGCTAGAGATCCCGGGACACCTAAGGAAGCTTTCTTT.

The gene calls are TRBV6-5 and TRBJ2-5; a possible D gene is TRBD1 (6 bases). The CDR3 is 15 residues long. Germline values: CDR1 MNHEY, CDR2 SVGAGI. Trimming shortened V by 0 bases and J by 1 base, and 9 bases separated the two germline ends. The CDR3 is CASSYSRGSQETQYF. For the CDR3, the DNA is TGTGCCAGCAGTTACTCCAGGGGAAGCCAAGAGACCCAGTACTTC.

The chain is built from TRBV6-1 and TRBJ2-2; a possible D gene is TRBD2 (6 bases). V was clipped by 8 bases and J by 1 base, with 14 bases between them. Per germline, CDR1 MNHNS and CDR2 SASEGT. The CDR3 has 15 residues. The DNA of the CDR3 is TGTGCCAGCGGACCTGGGACTCTGAACACCGGGGAGCTGTTTTTT. Protein: CASGPGTLNTGELFF.

The sample holds many counts of this clonotype. V and J are TRBV6-5 and TRBJ2-7; weak D call: TRBD2 (6 bases). The V end lost 2 bases, the J end lost 2 bases, and 13 bases lay between the germline ends. The CDR3 spans 15 residues. Germline assignment: CDR1 MNHEY and CDR2 SVGAGI. The CDR3 region has the DNA TGTGCCAGCAGTTACAAGGCGGGAAACACCTACGAGCAGTACTTC. Amino acids: CASSYKAGNTYEQYF.

This chain connects TRBV29-1 to TRBJ2-1, with 9 bases that match TRBD2. Per germline, CDR1 SQVTM and CDR2 ANQGSEA. This CDR3 has 14 residues. With V trimmed by 5 bases and J by 5 bases, 7 bases remained unmatched. CDR3 DNA: TGCAGCGTTTCAGTAGCGGGAGCCAACAATGAGCAGTTCTTC. It yields the protein CSVSVAGANNEQFF.